This section outlines one TCR beta chain sequence together with its context. This clone's antigen is unknown. Base-call qualities are not available, and no considerably larger clone is one nucleotide away. Each donor gave one peripheral blood draw, averaging roughly 100 mL, which was collected into heparinised tubes. Naive, central memory, regulatory and stem cell-like memory CD4+ T cells were sorted on a BD FACSAria II using a panel including CD45RO, CCR7, CD25, CD127, CD95 and CD27. All sorted populations exceeded 95% purity. PBMCs were separated immediately by Lymphoprep density gradient centrifugation and were stained directly, without being cultured. So that batch effects would be minimized, each experiment stained and sorted samples in pairs, pairing one healthy donor with one patient. The data were taken from a study of beta chain features in type 1 diabetes listed by TCRdb under 2018. Background for the entire study: Mean age, gender distribution, total cell number and subset yield were not different between patients and healthy donors. A total of around 110,000,000 sorted cells were examined across all samples, and a strong correlation was observed between cell number per subset and RNA yield. In the study, TCRB repertoires of sorted circulating CD4+ T cell subsets from recently diagnosed type 1 diabetes patients were compared with those of matched healthy donors. Whereas all 30 or so donors provided naive and central memory subsets, regulatory and stem cell-like memory subsets were isolated from just 8 patients and roughly 8 healthy donors.

The investigation overall reported the following: At VDJ recombination sites, patients with type 1 diabetes made fewer insertions and deleted more nucleotides, a pattern implying thymic rearrangement abnormalities. HLA sub-analyses involved small numbers of individuals, so any influence of HLA type on TCRB rearrangement remained unresolved. Type 1 diabetes patients showed a moderate but significant shortening of TCRB CDR3 length in all four CD4+ subsets. PCR might favor shorter templates, but patient and control samples were amplified and corrected together, so any skew would affect both groups equally. Naive, central memory and regulatory TCRB repertoires appeared to be more alike among patients than among healthy donors. Because cDNA was sequenced instead of genomic DNA, highly expressing activated cells could be over-represented, though the groups showed no difference in activation or CD3 levels.

From the cysteine through the phenylalanine, the CDR3 covers 16 amino acids. CDR3 DNA only is kept here, 48 bases in frame from base 1. The germline V gene sets CDR1 to MGHRA and CDR2 to YSYEKL. Trimming accounts for 6 bases at V and 3 bases at J, while the number of junction bases matched to no gene is 8. The entire amount of isolated RNA was reverse transcribed using the High Capacity cDNA Reverse Transcription Kit, so the sequenced TCRB transcripts were expressed ones. Deep immunoSEQ sequencing was performed on naive, central memory and regulatory T cell samples, with an average of roughly 3.3 million total reads per sample. Sorted cells were lysed in RLT buffer, and RNA was extracted using DNase-treated RNeasy Micro or Mini kits according to cell number. To prevent cross-contamination, every cell subset was processed on its own, while patient and healthy donor samples were processed together. TCRB sequences were amplified from cDNA with the immunoSEQ multiplex PCR, producing 87-bp fragments spanning the CDR3 region. Amplicons were sequenced on the Illumina HiSeq platform. As for how the authors treated the data: PCR bias was computationally corrected using synthetic template baselines, reads within Hamming distance 2 were collapsed, and singletons that could not be merged were discarded. By aligning reads against IMGT, V, D and J genes, CDR3 length, and insertions or deletions at six rearrangement sites were assigned. Within each subset, clonotype counts were normalized to sorted cell number, and only after that were true diversity and Gini coefficients computed with the tcR R package. The overlap coefficient, calculated on TCRB nucleotide sequences, was used to quantify repertoire sharing. In TCRdb, the immuneACCESS table is reduced to in-frame sequences with V and J assigned. These tables do not hold every clone; where another copy was compared, an unresolved V gene accounts for under half, and the others remain unexplained. That table is the source of V, J and clone size, and D and trimming were worked out from the DNA. The sample records about 160,000 clones, roughly 9% of which are singletons. The ten largest clones represent around 0.7% of the sample.

The receptor was isolated from a woman in her thirties with type 1 diabetes. What was sequenced was central memory CD4+ T cells from blood. The chain is made from TRBV4-1 and TRBJ2-3; 11 middle bases align to TRBD2. The nucleotides read TGCGCCAGCAGAGGGAGACTAGCGGGATATACAGATACGCAGTATTTT. This is translated as CASRGRLAGYTDTQYF.